Listed below are T cell receptor beta chains from one sample, sequenced in a study of T cell responses to AZD1222 COVID-19 vaccine. This table comes from immunoSEQ multiplex PCR, and its TCRdb copy is limited to in-frame clones, with some not included. The data show about 160,000 clones, about 93% seen once. Here the sequenced sample was peripheral blood, taken 28 days after the second AZD1222 dose. The receptors were gathered from an adult who received the AZD1222 COVID-19 vaccine. The CDR3 runs from the conserved cysteine through the conserved F or W. The D gene is left open where the match is weak. Some rows have no size entry. The others give once, few or many, or a class for an expanded clone.

V gene: TRBV3-1/TRBV3-2; clone size: -; J gene: TRBJ1-2; D gene: TRBD1; CDR3 DNA: TGTGCCAGCAGGCCCACACAGGGGAGTAACTATGGCTACACCTTC; CDR3 protein: CASRPTQGSNYGYTF
V gene: TRBV7-2; clone size: -; J gene: TRBJ1-2; D gene: -; CDR3 DNA: TGTGCCAGCAGCCGGGGACGCCGCTATGGCTACACCTTC; CDR3 protein: CASSRGRRYGYTF
V gene: TRBV30; clone size: -; J gene: TRBJ1-2; D gene: TRBD1; CDR3 DNA: TGTGCCTGGAGTCCGGGAGGGACAGGCACCTTC; CDR3 protein: CAWSPGGTGTF
V gene: TRBV19; clone size: -; J gene: TRBJ1-1; D gene: -; CDR3 DNA: TGTGCCAGTAGTATATTGGCAGGAGGCGAAGCTTTCTTT; CDR3 protein: CASSILAGGEAFF
V gene: TRBV6-5; clone size: -; J gene: TRBJ2-7; D gene: TRBD2; CDR3 DNA: TGTGCCAGCATGACTAGCGGGAGATCCTACGAGCAGTACTTC; CDR3 protein: CASMTSGRSYEQYF
V gene: TRBV10-3; clone size: -; J gene: TRBJ2-1; D gene: -; CDR3 DNA: TGTGCCATCAGTGAGCGCCCTAGCAATGAGCAGTTCTTC; CDR3 protein: CAISERPSNEQFF
V gene: TRBV6-5; clone size: -; J gene: TRBJ1-5; D gene: TRBD1; CDR3 DNA: TGTGCCAGCAGTTATATAGGGGACAGGGGGAAGCCCCAGCATTTT; CDR3 protein: CASSYIGDRGKPQHF
V gene: TRBV6-1; clone size: -; J gene: TRBJ2-1; D gene: TRBD1; CDR3 DNA: TGTGCCAGCAGTGAATATCTCCTCGATTTAGGACAGGGGGTTAATGAGCAGTTCTTC; CDR3 protein: CASSEYLLDLGQGVNEQFF
V gene: TRBV7-9; clone size: -; J gene: TRBJ1-6; D gene: TRBD1; CDR3 DNA: TGTGCCAGCAGCTCAAGCGGACAGGGGCGAAATTCACCCCTCCACTTT; CDR3 protein: CASSSSGQGRNSPLHF
V gene: TRBV15; clone size: -; J gene: TRBJ1-2; D gene: -; CDR3 DNA: TGTGCCACCAGCAGGAAACCGGACGGATACTATGGCTACACCTTC; CDR3 protein: CATSRKPDGYYGYTF
V gene: TRBV6-5; clone size: -; J gene: TRBJ1-2; D gene: TRBD1; CDR3 DNA: TGTGCCAGCAGTTACTCCGGGGACAGGACGCCCAATGGCTACACCTTC; CDR3 protein: CASSYSGDRTPNGYTF
V gene: TRBV16; clone size: -; J gene: TRBJ2-5; D gene: TRBD2; CDR3 DNA: TGTGCCAGCAGCCAATCTTGGCGGGGGAGACAAGAGACCCAGTACTTC; CDR3 protein: CASSQSWRGRQETQYF
V gene: TRBV7-9; clone size: once; J gene: TRBJ1-2; D gene: -; CDR3 DNA: TGTGCCAGCAGCTTAGTATTAGGGGAAGGGTATGGCTACACCTTC; CDR3 protein: CASSLVLGEGYGYTF
V gene: TRBV27; clone size: -; J gene: TRBJ1-1; D gene: TRBD1; CDR3 DNA: TGTGCCAGCAGATTGGACAGGGGGCGACCTGAAGCTTTCTTT; CDR3 protein: CASRLDRGRPEAFF
V gene: TRBV7-6; clone size: -; J gene: TRBJ2-7; D gene: TRBD1; CDR3 DNA: TGTGCCAGCAGCATCTCTGGGGGTCAGGGGGCATCTCGCGAGCAGTACTTC; CDR3 protein: CASSISGGQGASREQYF
V gene: TRBV11-2; clone size: -; J gene: TRBJ1-2; D gene: TRBD1; CDR3 DNA: TGTGCCAGCAGCTCCGTTTCCGGGACAGGGGGCGCAAACTATGGCTACACCTTC; CDR3 protein: CASSSVSGTGGANYGYTF
V gene: TRBV18; clone size: -; J gene: TRBJ2-7; D gene: TRBD1; CDR3 DNA: TGTGCCAGCTCACCGACAGGGGTGAACGAGCAGTACTTC; CDR3 protein: CASSPTGVNEQYF
V gene: TRBV12-3/TRBV12-4; clone size: -; J gene: TRBJ1-5; D gene: -; CDR3 DNA: TGTGCCAGCCGAGTGTCGGGCAATCAGCCCCAGCATTTT; CDR3 protein: CASRVSGNQPQHF
V gene: TRBV29-1; clone size: -; J gene: TRBJ1-2; D gene: -; CDR3 DNA: TGCAGCGTTGTGGGGGGGGGTCCCACTTCGGGCTACACCTTC; CDR3 protein: CSVVGGGPTSGYTF
V gene: TRBV30; clone size: -; J gene: TRBJ1-2; D gene: TRBD1; CDR3 DNA: TGTGCCTGGACCAGGGACAGGGGGTTTGGCTACACCTTC; CDR3 protein: CAWTRDRGFGYTF
V gene: TRBV28; clone size: -; J gene: TRBJ2-1; D gene: -; CDR3 DNA: TGTGCCAGCACTCCGGGGGGCCTATACAATGAGCAGTTCTTC; CDR3 protein: CASTPGGLYNEQFF
V gene: TRBV5-1; clone size: -; J gene: TRBJ2-5; D gene: TRBD2; CDR3 DNA: TGCGCCAGCAGCTTGGAAGAGAGGGGACTAGCGTCGGGAGAGACCCAGTACTTC; CDR3 protein: CASSLEERGLASGETQYF
V gene: TRBV11-2; clone size: -; J gene: TRBJ1-4; D gene: -; CDR3 DNA: TGTGCCAGCACCTTGAGCCGGCAGAAGAATGAAAAACTGTTTTTT; CDR3 protein: CASTLSRQKNEKLFF
V gene: TRBV27; clone size: -; J gene: TRBJ2-3; D gene: -; CDR3 DNA: TGTGCCAGCAGTTTACGAGCTGACACAGATACGCAGTATTTT; CDR3 protein: CASSLRADTDTQYF
V gene: TRBV2; clone size: once; J gene: TRBJ1-1; D gene: -; CDR3 DNA: TGTGCCAGCAGTGAAGCGCAAGGGGGACGCCAAGCTTTCTTT; CDR3 protein: CASSEAQGGRQAFF